This record concerns one TCR beta chain sequence. Primed by a sample-barcoded 5' primer and a J-beta primer mix, a second PCR proceeded for about 6 to 12 cycles. TCRdb reanalysed the 5' RACE reads using MiXCR and keeps one entry per CDR3 protein. The sample yields around 1.5 million distinct CDR3 sequences, roughly 32% seen once. These data come from a study of blood T cells in healthy people across ages. This sequence was found in a woman younger than 45 in good health. The source material was blood.

The CDR3 sequence is CASSFGPNGYTF. The DNA for the CDR3 is TGTGCCAGCAGCTTCGGTCCTAATGGCTACACCTTC. V is TRBV7-8 and J is TRBJ1-2; no firm D call. The CDR3 consists of 12 residues. Germline V lookup: CDR1 SGHVS, CDR2 FQNEAQ. Trimming took off 3 bases at V and 6 bases at J, with 8 bases between the two ends.